Sequencing of this TCR beta chain was carried out in a study of blood T cell repertoires in COVID-19. Study as a whole: From T cells, B-cell-depleted T cells, or PBMCs came the material, which was cDNA or gDNA.

This clone showed up just a few times. Germline V gene sequence: CDR1 LNHDA, CDR2 SQIVND (reference sequence). The CDR3 consists of 15 residues. Trimming left V 0 bases short and J 4 bases short, with 12 bases between. Profiled with immunoSEQ multiplex PCR; TCRdb holds only in-frame clones, not every one. The profile shows approximately 380,000 clones, about 85% of them singletons. The source of this sequence is a woman in her late teens or twenties with acute or convalescent COVID-19. The chain combines TRBV19 with TRBJ1-2; D uncertain. Sequenced: peripheral blood. The DNA for the CDR3 is TGTGCCAGTAGTATAGAAGCAACCCGTTCCTATGGCTACACCTTC. It translates to CASSIEATRSYGYTF. The whole variable domain, remainder taken from reference TRBV19 and TRBJ1-2, is DGGITQSPKYLFRKEGQNVTLSCEQNLNHDAMYWYRQDPGQGLRLIYYSQIVNDFQKGDIAEGYSVSREKKESFPLTVTSAQKNPTAFYLCASSIEATRSYGYTFGSGTRLTVV.